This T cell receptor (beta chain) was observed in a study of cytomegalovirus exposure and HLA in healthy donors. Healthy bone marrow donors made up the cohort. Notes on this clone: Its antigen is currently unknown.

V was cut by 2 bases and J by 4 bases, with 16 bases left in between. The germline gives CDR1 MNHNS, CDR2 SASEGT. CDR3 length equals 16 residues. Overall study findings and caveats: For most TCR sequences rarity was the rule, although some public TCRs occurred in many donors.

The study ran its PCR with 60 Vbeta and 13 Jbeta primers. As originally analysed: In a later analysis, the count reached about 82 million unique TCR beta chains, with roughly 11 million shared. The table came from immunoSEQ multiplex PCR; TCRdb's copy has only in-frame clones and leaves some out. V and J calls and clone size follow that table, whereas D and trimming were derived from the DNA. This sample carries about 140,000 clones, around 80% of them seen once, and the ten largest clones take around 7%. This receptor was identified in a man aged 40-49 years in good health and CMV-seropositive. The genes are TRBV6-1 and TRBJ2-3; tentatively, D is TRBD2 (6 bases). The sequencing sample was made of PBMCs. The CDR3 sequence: CASSEIWNPGADTQYF. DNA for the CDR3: TGTGCCAGCAGTGAAATCTGGAATCCGGGGGCAGATACGCAGTATTTT.